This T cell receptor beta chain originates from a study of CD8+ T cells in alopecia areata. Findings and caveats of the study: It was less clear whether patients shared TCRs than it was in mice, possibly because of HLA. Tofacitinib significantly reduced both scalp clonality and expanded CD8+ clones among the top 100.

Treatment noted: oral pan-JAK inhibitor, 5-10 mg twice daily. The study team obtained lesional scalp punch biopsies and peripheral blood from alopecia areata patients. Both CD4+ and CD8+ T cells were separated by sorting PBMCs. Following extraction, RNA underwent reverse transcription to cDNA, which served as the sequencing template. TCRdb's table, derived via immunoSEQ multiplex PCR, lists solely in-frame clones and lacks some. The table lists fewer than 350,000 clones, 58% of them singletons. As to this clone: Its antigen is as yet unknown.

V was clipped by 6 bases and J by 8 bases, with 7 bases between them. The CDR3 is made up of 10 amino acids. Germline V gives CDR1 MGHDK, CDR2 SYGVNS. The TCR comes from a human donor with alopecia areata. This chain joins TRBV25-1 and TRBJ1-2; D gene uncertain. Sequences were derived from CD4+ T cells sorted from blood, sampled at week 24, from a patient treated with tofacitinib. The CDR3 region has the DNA TGTGCCAGCAGGACCCTAGGCTACACCTTC. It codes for CASRTLGYTF.